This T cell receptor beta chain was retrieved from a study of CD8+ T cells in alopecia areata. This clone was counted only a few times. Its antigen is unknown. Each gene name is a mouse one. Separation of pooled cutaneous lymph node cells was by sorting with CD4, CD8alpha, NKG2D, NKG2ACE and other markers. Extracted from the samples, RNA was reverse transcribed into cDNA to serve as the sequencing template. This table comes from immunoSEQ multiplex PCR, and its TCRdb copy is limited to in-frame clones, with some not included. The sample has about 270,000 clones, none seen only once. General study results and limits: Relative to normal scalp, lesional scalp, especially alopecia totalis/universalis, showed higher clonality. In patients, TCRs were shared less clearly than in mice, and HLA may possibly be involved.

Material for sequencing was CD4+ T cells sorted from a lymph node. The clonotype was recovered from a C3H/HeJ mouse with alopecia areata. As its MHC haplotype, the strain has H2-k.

The CDR3 loop reads CASSDPRTGRDAEQFF. The DNA read from the CDR3 is TGTGCCAGCAGTGATCCCCGGACTGGGAGGGATGCT. The chain uses TRBV13-1 and TRBJ2-1; 8 nucleotides align to TRBD2. The CDR3 extends 4 residues past the end of the read, so its final part is completed from the germline J gene. The CDR3 is 16 residues long. Trimming removed 1 base from V and 5 bases from J; junction bases left unmatched: 8. The germline CDR1 and CDR2 sequences are NSHNY and SYGAGN.